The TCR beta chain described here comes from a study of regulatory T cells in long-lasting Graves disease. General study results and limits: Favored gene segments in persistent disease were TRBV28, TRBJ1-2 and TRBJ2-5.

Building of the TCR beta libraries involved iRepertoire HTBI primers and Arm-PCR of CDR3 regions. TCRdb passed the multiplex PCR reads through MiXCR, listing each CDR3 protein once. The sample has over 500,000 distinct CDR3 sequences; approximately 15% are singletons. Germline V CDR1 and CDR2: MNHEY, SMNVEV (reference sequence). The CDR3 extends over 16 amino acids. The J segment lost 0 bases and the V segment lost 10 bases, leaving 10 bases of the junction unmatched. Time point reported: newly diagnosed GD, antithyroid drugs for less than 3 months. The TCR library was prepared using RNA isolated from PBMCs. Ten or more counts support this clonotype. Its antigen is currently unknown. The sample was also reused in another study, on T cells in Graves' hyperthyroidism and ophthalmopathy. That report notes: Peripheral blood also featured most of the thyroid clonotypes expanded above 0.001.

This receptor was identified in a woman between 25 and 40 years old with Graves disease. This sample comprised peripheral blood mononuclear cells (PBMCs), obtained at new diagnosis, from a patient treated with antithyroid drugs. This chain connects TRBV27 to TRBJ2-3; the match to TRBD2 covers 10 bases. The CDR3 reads CATSGAGGPSTDTQYF. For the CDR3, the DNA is TGTGCCACCTCGGGAGCGGGAGGGCCTAGCACAGATACGCAGTATTTT.